This T cell receptor beta chain was obtained from a study of T cell changes during pregnancy in multiple sclerosis. The method was immunoSEQ multiplex PCR; TCRdb's version includes in-frame clones alone and lacks a portion of them. In the table there are under 65,000 clones, over 90% of which are singletons. Germline CDR1 is SNHLY and CDR2 is FYNNEI. Trimming cost V 9 bases and J 1 base; bases outside gene matches: 9. The CDR3 loop spans 16 amino acids. The receptor was derived from a female donor with multiple sclerosis, enrolled in a pregnancy study. Sample: CD8+ T cells from peripheral blood mononuclear cells, taken in the third trimester of pregnancy. The rearrangement uses TRBV2 and TRBJ2-1; 10 bases fit TRBD2. The CDR3 nucleotides are TGTGCCAGTAGAAGTACTAGCGGGAATTCCTACAATGAGCAGTTCTTC. This codes for CASRSTSGNSYNEQFF.